The rows below give T cell receptor beta chains drawn from one sample of a study of OX40 agonist ivuxolimab in advanced cancers. Using immunoSEQ multiplex PCR, the repertoire was profiled, and TCRdb retains in-frame clones only, with some absent. This sample has 70,000 to 95,000 clones, with more than 85% found just once. Here the sequenced sample was CD4+ or CD8+ T cells sorted from blood, taken in a trial of the OX40 agonist ivuxolimab. These receptors came from an adult with an advanced solid tumor such as melanoma, head and neck, liver or kidney cancer. CDR3s include the opening cysteine and the closing phenylalanine or tryptophan. Each record gives: V gene, J gene, clone size, D gene, CDR3 protein, CDR3 DNA. The D gene is left open where the match is weak. Clone size appears in some rows only: once, few, many, or a class for an expanded clone.

TRBV29-1	TRBJ2-7	.	TRBD1	CSAGFDRGREQYF	TGCAGCGCCGGATTCGACAGGGGGCGGGAGCAGTACTTC
TRBV19	TRBJ1-5	.	.	CASSISGGGPQPQHF	TGTGCCAGTAGTATTTCCGGCGGGGGCCCTCAGCCCCAGCATTTT
TRBV18	TRBJ2-1	.	.	CASSPGSSYNEQFF	TGTGCCAGCTCACCCGGAAGCTCCTACAATGAGCAGTTCTTC
TRBV4-1	TRBJ1-2	.	TRBD1	CASKQQGRGGGGYTF	TGCGCCAGCAAGCAACAGGGGAGGGGAGGAGGTGGCTACACCTTC
TRBV7-9	TRBJ2-5	.	.	CASSSYMGAQETQYF	TGTGCCAGCAGCTCATATATGGGGGCCCAAGAGACCCAGTACTTC
TRBV4-1	TRBJ2-3	.	.	CASSQGFFSKPLF	TGCGCCAGCAGCCAAGGCTTCTTCTCGAAACCCCTTTTT
TRBV28	TRBJ2-2	.	TRBD2	CASRTPSSRLAGGPRTTGELFF	TGTGCCAGCAGAACCCCATCGTCCCGACTAGCGGGAGGCCCCAGGACCACCGGGGAGCTGTTTTTT
TRBV4-1	TRBJ2-5	.	.	CASSQGRVPGQETQYF	TGCGCCAGCAGCCAGGGAAGGGTTCCCGGCCAGGAGACCCAGTACTTC
TRBV5-1	TRBJ2-3	.	.	CASSLDKITDTQYF	TGCGCCAGCAGTCTCGACAAGATCACAGATACGCAGTATTTT
TRBV20-1	TRBJ1-2	few	.	CSASSTAVVTF	TGCAGTGCTAGTTCGACAGCCGTCGTAACCTTC
TRBV19	TRBJ2-7	.	.	CASSIISLGLDEQYF	TGTGCCAGTAGTATCATTTCCCTCGGGCTCGATGAGCAGTACTTC
TRBV2	TRBJ1-1	.	.	CASSESWLEGEAFF	TGTGCCAGCAGTGAGAGTTGGTTGGAGGGCGAAGCTTTCTTT
TRBV25-1	TRBJ1-2	.	.	CASSDVGDGYTF	TGTGCCAGCAGTGACGTCGGGGATGGCTACACCTTC
TRBV15	TRBJ2-1	.	.	CATSSNRLPGLNEQFF	TGTGCCACCAGCAGTAATAGGCTACCGGGGCTCAATGAGCAGTTCTTC
TRBV28	TRBJ2-2	once	TRBD2	CASSDLPRGGVGNTGELFF	TGTGCCAGCAGTGACCTCCCCCGGGGGGGAGTGGGGAACACCGGGGAGCTGTTTTTT
TRBV18	TRBJ1-1	.	.	CASSPAENTEAFF	TGTGCCAGCTCTCCCGCAGAGAACACTGAAGCTTTCTTT
TRBV5-4	TRBJ1-4	.	.	CASSQDSPGAGEKLFF	TGTGCCAGCAGCCAAGATTCACCGGGGGCGGGTGAAAAACTGTTTTTT
TRBV2	TRBJ2-7	once	.	CATSISGAEQYF	TGTGCCACCAGCATCTCGGGGGCCGAGCAGTACTTC
TRBV7-6	TRBJ1-1	.	TRBD1	CASSWGQGSTEAFF	TGTGCCAGCAGCTGGGGACAGGGGAGTACTGAAGCTTTCTTT
TRBV5-1	TRBJ2-7	.	.	CASSLDREGNYEQYF	TGCGCCAGCAGCTTGGACAGGGAAGGGAACTACGAGCAGTACTTC
TRBV6-1	TRBJ1-1	once	.	CASSAPGLNTEAFF	TGTGCCAGCAGTGCCCCTGGCCTGAACACTGAAGCTTTCTTT
TRBV6-1	TRBJ1-1	.	TRBD1	CASRDRTTNTEAFF	TGTGCCAGTAGGGACAGGACCACGAACACTGAAGCTTTCTTT
TRBV5-1	TRBJ1-3	.	.	CASSPSNLEGRGSGNTIYF	TGCGCCAGCAGCCCGTCTAATCTGGAGGGCAGGGGCTCTGGAAACACCATATATTTT
TRBV9	TRBJ1-5	.	TRBD1	CASSAQGISNQPQHF	TGTGCCAGCAGCGCACAGGGGATAAGCAATCAGCCCCAGCATTTT
TRBV27	TRBJ2-7	once	TRBD2	CASSPGTSGFYEQYF	TGTGCCAGCAGTCCCGGGACTAGCGGGTTCTACGAGCAGTACTTC
TRBV19	TRBJ1-1	.	.	CASSTSGRISRGNTEAFF	TGTGCCAGTAGTACCTCGGGCCGTATATCCAGGGGAAACACTGAAGCTTTCTTT
TRBV29-1	TRBJ2-4	.	.	CSVESGTKNIQYF	TGCAGCGTTGAATCCGGGACAAAAAACATTCAGTACTTC
TRBV25-1	TRBJ1-1	.	.	CASSERAGQVDTEAFF	TGTGCCAGCAGTGAGAGAGCAGGGCAGGTAGACACTGAAGCTTTCTTT